This TCR beta chain was retrieved from a study of blood T cell repertoires in COVID-19. About the study: The United States, Italy and Spain supplied acute and convalescent COVID-19 samples. From T cells, B-cell-depleted T cells, or PBMCs came the material, which was cDNA or gDNA.

Methods used by the authors: Cell counts per sample came from amplifying reference gene primers. The method was immunoSEQ multiplex PCR; TCRdb's version includes in-frame clones alone and lacks a portion of them. V and J calls and clone size are given by that table; D and trimming were obtained from the DNA. The data hold 20,000 to 25,000 clones, with approximately 90% observed a single time. Losses at the gene ends were 8 bases for V and 7 bases for J; bases not matched to a gene: 13. Germline lookup yields CDR1 GTSNPN and CDR2 SVGIG (reference sequence). The CDR3 length is 13 residues. This clonotype was sampled from a human donor in a cohort sampled during active COVID-19. The donor label of this sample is uncertain. Sequencing was performed on peripheral blood. The V call is TRBV30, the J call TRBJ2-7, with TRBD2 identical over 8 bases. The chain's CDR3 is CAGGILLAGEQYF. CDR3 bases: TGTGCCGGGGGCATACTTTTAGCGGGAGAGCAGTACTTC.